What follows are 27 T cell receptor beta chains derived from one specimen sequenced in a study of cytomegalovirus exposure and HLA in healthy donors. 13 Jbeta primers and 60 Vbeta primers were used for the PCR. Generated by immunoSEQ multiplex PCR, the TCRdb table keeps only in-frame clones and is missing some. Among 90,000 to 120,000 clones listed, 73% were seen once. Source material: PBMCs. The source of these receptors is a man aged 25 to 45 in good health and CMV-seronegative.

This clone was seen a few times. This rearrangement joins TRBV27 to TRBJ1-4; tentative D call: TRBD1 (5 bases). Trimming removed 6 bases at V and 10 bases at J, with 12 bases between. Germline values: CDR1 MNHEY, CDR2 SMNVEV (reference sequence). The CDR3 is 12 residues long. Here the CDR3 DNA reads TGTGCCAGCAGAGCGGGGGACGGAAAACTGTTTTTT. Protein product: CASRAGDGKLFF.

The V gene is TRBV7-2, the J gene TRBJ1-3; 9 nucleotides line up with TRBD1. Per germline, CDR1 SGHTA and CDR2 FQGNSA. The CDR3 is 18 amino acids. V shed 2 bases, J shed 8 bases, and the junction held 16 bases outside the gene matches. The CDR3 nucleotides are TGTGCCAGCAGCTTACGGACTGGGGGGACAGGGTGGGGGGACACCATATATTTT. As protein: CASSLRTGGTGWGDTIYF.

The chain has TRBV7-2 and TRBJ2-7; perhaps TRBD1 as D (6 bases). The CDR3 is 14 residues long. V dropped 0 bases and J dropped 3 bases, with 9 bases sitting between them. CDR1 and CDR2 (germline): SGHTA, FQGNSA. The CDR3 nucleotides are TGTGCCAGCAGCTTAGCGGGGGCGCTCTACGAGCAGTACTTC. Its protein product is CASSLAGALYEQYF.

The chain is built from TRBV7-9 and TRBJ2-3; perhaps TRBD1 as D (5 bases). Between the trimmed V and J ends, which lost 4 bases and 5 bases, there was a span of 22 bases. Germline V CDR1 and CDR2: SEHNR, FQNEAQ (reference sequence). This CDR3 contains 17 residues. The CDR3 is CASSSSARQTQGDTQYF. DNA of the CDR3: TGTGCCAGCAGCTCCTCCGCCCGACAGACCCAAGGAGATACGCAGTATTTT.

This chain joins TRBV5-6 and TRBJ1-5; no clear D gene. This CDR3 has 14 amino acids. Trimming stripped 0 bases from V and 7 bases from J, with 11 bases between. Germline V gene sequence: CDR1 SGHDT, CDR2 YYEEEE. CDR3 protein: CASSLGRGLQPQHF. CDR3 sequence (DNA): TGTGCCAGCAGCTTGGGTCGGGGTTTACAGCCCCAGCATTTT.

This clone was recorded once. The chain recombines TRBV28 with TRBJ2-3, with TRBD1 matching 7 bases. Germline CDR1 and CDR2: MDHEN and SYDVKM. CDR3 length equals 13 residues. Germline trimming cut 10 bases from V and 0 bases from J; bases unmatched to any gene: 4. CDR3: CATTDRSTDTQYF. CDR3 sequence (DNA): TGTGCCACCACGGACAGGAGCACAGATACGCAGTATTTT.

The chain links TRBV19 to TRBJ1-2; D not resolved. Between the trimmed V and J ends, which lost 0 bases and 5 bases, there was a span of 16 bases. Looked up from germline, CDR1 is LNHDA and CDR2 is SQIVND (reference sequence). The CDR3 length is 16 residues. This chain's CDR3 is CASSIDVSGSRYGYTF. The CDR3 coding sequence is TGTGCCAGTAGTATAGATGTCTCGGGGTCTCGGTATGGCTACACCTTC. The variable domain in full, with the rest retrieved from reference TRBV19 and TRBJ1-2, is DGGITQSPKYLFRKEGQNVTLSCEQNLNHDAMYWYRQDPGQGLRLIYYSQIVNDFQKGDIAEGYSVSREKKESFPLTVTSAQKNPTAFYLCASSIDVSGSRYGYTFGSGTRLTVV.

This clone appeared once. The chain joins TRBV29-1 to TRBJ2-7; 8 bases are shared with TRBD2. Germline V gene lookup returns CDR1 SQVTM and CDR2 ANQGSEA. Germline trimming cut 6 bases from V and 0 bases from J; bases unmatched to any gene: 10. The CDR3 has 15 amino acids. Here the CDR3 reads CSVVEREISSYEQYF. The DNA for the CDR3 is TGCAGCGTCGTCGAGCGGGAGATTAGCTCCTACGAGCAGTACTTC.

V is TRBV7-2 and J is TRBJ2-7; 9 bases match TRBD2. Germline loops: CDR1 SGHTA, CDR2 FQGNSA. V trimming: 5 bases; J trimming: 5 bases; junction bases outside the gene matches: 7. The CDR3 has 14 residues. The CDR3 spells CASSTLAGIHEQYF. The CDR3 region has the DNA TGTGCCAGCAGCACCCTAGCGGGGATCCACGAGCAGTACTTC.

This chain uses TRBV5-1 with TRBJ1-1, with TRBD1 matching over 7 bases. The CDR3 has 15 residues. The ends lost 1 base at V and 7 bases at J; junction bases unmatched: 10. Germline V gene lookup returns CDR1 SGHRS and CDR2 YFSETQ. DNA for the CDR3: TGCGCCAGCAGCTTGCAAAGGACAGGCCGGGATGAAGCTTTCTTT. This encodes CASSLQRTGRDEAFF.

This clone has just a few counts. CDR3 nucleotide sequence: TGTGCCAGCAGCTTGATCAGCGGTCCCCAGTTCTTC. Translated: CASSLISGPQFF. The rearrangement links TRBV5-6 to TRBJ2-1, with D tentatively TRBD2 (5 bases). There are 12 residues in the CDR3. CDR1 is SGHDT, CDR2 YYEEEE, per germline. V shed 1 base and J shed 13 bases, with 12 bases lying between them. The complete variable domain, with remaining parts taken from reference TRBV5-6 and TRBJ2-1, reads DAGVTQSPTHLIKTRGQQVTLRCSPKSGHDTVSWYQQALGQGPQFIFQYYEEEERQRGNFPDRFSGHQFPNYSSELNVNALLLGDSALYLCASSLISGPQFFGPGTRLTVL.

This chain uses TRBV9 with TRBJ2-3; D is possibly TRBD2 (6 bases). The CDR3 is 15 residues long. V was clipped by 0 bases and J by 5 bases, with 13 bases between them. The germline V gene has CDR1 SGDLS and CDR2 YYNGEE. The DNA for the CDR3 is TGTGCCAGCAGCGTAGTAGGAGGGTTCGGAGATACGCAGTATTTT. This translates into CASSVVGGFGDTQYF.

The chain combines TRBV13 with TRBJ1-4, with TRBD1 matching 8 bases. V lost 5 bases, J lost 8 bases, and 19 bases stayed unmatched. Germline V CDR1 and CDR2: PRHDT, FYEKMQ (reference sequence). CDR3 size: 18 residues. CDR3 nucleotides: TGTGCCAGCAGCCGGGGACAGGCCGGCCCCCTTTTCCTAGAAAAACTGTTTTTT. Its protein product is CASSRGQAGPLFLEKLFF.

The chain links TRBV5-1 to TRBJ1-6; 8 bases are shared with TRBD1. The CDR3 contains 16 residues. Germline lookup yields CDR1 SGHRS and CDR2 YFSETQ. After removal of 0 bases from V and 5 bases from J, the junction contained 4 bases not matched to a gene. The CDR3, as DNA: TGCGCCAGCAGCTTGGAAGGACAGGGCCATAATTCACCCCTCCACTTT. This encodes CASSLEGQGHNSPLHF.

The chain is built from TRBV5-1 and TRBJ2-7, with 9 bases identical to TRBD1. The V gene end was trimmed by 0 bases and the J gene end by 2 bases; junction bases not matched to a gene: 0. CDR3 length: 14 amino acids. Germline V gene data show CDR1 as SGHRS and CDR2 as YFSETQ. The CDR3 sequence: CASSLGTGAYEQYF. CDR3 nucleotides: TGCGCCAGCAGCTTGGGGACAGGGGCCTACGAGCAGTACTTC.

The chain carries TRBV11-2 and TRBJ2-7; TRBD1 matches 8 bases. Germline V lookup: CDR1 SGHAT, CDR2 FQNNGV. After removal of 2 bases from V and 2 bases from J, the junction contained 5 bases not matched to a gene. The CDR3 is 15 residues long. The CDR3 region is CASSLLRDRTYEQYF. The CDR3 DNA sequence: TGTGCCAGCAGCTTACTCCGGGACAGGACCTACGAGCAGTACTTC. The full variable domain, its missing parts supplied by reference TRBV11-2 and TRBJ2-7, is EAGVAQSPRYKIIEKRQSVAFWCNPISGHATLYWYQQILGQGPKLLIQFQNNGVVDDSQLPKDRFSAERLKGVDSTLKIQPAKLEDSAVYLCASSLLRDRTYEQYFGPGTRLTVT.

This clone has only a few counts. The gene calls are TRBV5-6 and TRBJ2-1, with a tentative D call TRBD1 (5 bases). The CDR3 extends over 15 amino acids. Germline V lookup: CDR1 SGHDT, CDR2 YYEEEE. Trimming took 2 bases from V and 2 from J, leaving 11 bases between them. CDR3 region: CASSFPGRAYNEQFF. The CDR3 nucleotides are TGTGCCAGCAGCTTCCCTGGCAGGGCCTACAATGAGCAGTTCTTC. The variable domain in full, completed from reference TRBV5-6 and TRBJ2-1, reads DAGVTQSPTHLIKTRGQQVTLRCSPKSGHDTVSWYQQALGQGPQFIFQYYEEEERQRGNFPDRFSGHQFPNYSSELNVNALLLGDSALYLCASSFPGRAYNEQFFGPGTRLTVL.

J is TRBJ2-5 and V is TRBV7-8, with 12 bases identical to TRBD2. The CDR3 sequence is 16 residues long. V lost 4 bases, J lost 2 bases, and 5 bases stayed unmatched. Germline V CDR1 and CDR2: SGHVS, FQNEAQ. CDR3 in DNA: TGTGCCAGCAGCTCCTGGACTAGCGGGGCTCAAGAGACCCAGTACTTC. Its translation: CASSSWTSGAQETQYF.

The chain uses TRBV4-2 and TRBJ2-7; 14 bases map to TRBD2. The CDR3 is made up of 16 amino acids. J lost 4 bases, V lost 1 base, and 3 bases had no gene match. Germline assignment: CDR1 LGHNA and CDR2 YNFKEQ. The CDR3 loop reads CASSQVGTSGSYEQYF. In nucleotides, the CDR3 is TGTGCCAGCAGCCAAGTGGGGACTAGCGGGAGTTACGAGCAGTACTTC.

V gene TRBV5-1 combines with J gene TRBJ1-4, with D hard to call. The V end lost 3 bases, the J end lost 3 bases, and 15 bases lay between the germline ends. This CDR3 has 16 residues. In germline, CDR1 is SGHRS, CDR2 YFSETQ. Here the CDR3 DNA reads TGCGCCAGCAGCTCTAGCTACTCGGCGGCTAATGAAAAACTGTTTTTT. As protein: CASSSSYSAANEKLFF.

This clone was seen just once. The chain is built from TRBV7-3 and TRBJ1-6; 9 bases line up with TRBD1. Germline V gene lookup returns CDR1 SGHTA and CDR2 FQGTGA. With V trimmed by 5 bases and J by 7 bases, 6 bases remained unmatched. The CDR3 has 15 amino acids. CDR3 residues: CASSEQGAPNSPLHF. The CDR3 DNA reads TGTGCCAGCAGCGAACAGGGGGCCCCAAATTCACCCCTCCACTTT.

This clone has a handful of counts. V usage is TRBV2 and J usage is TRBJ1-1, with 9 bases lining up with TRBD1. This CDR3 has 14 residues. The V segment lost 7 bases and the J segment 2 bases; nucleotides outside the gene matches: 5. In germline, CDR1 is SNHLY, CDR2 FYNNEI. In nucleotides, the CDR3 is TGTGCCAGCACCTTGGGACAGGGTAACACTGAAGCTTTCTTT. This codes for CASTLGQGNTEAFF. The full variable domain, in which reference TRBV2 and TRBJ1-1 provide the parts outside the CDR3, is EPEVTQTPSHQVTQMGQEVILRCVPISNHLYFYWYRQILGQKVEFLVSFYNNEISEKSEIFDDQFSVERPDGSNFTLKIRSTKLEDSAMYFCASTLGQGNTEAFFGQGTRLTVV.

The chain carries TRBV28 and TRBJ2-2; 8 nucleotides align to TRBD2. Germline CDR1 and CDR2: MDHEN and SYDVKM. J gave up 2 bases and V 7 bases, and 6 bases lay outside the gene matches. The CDR3 runs to 15 residues. This CDR3 reads CASISGSANTGELFF. Written as DNA, the CDR3 is TGTGCCAGCATAAGCGGGAGCGCAAACACCGGGGAGCTGTTTTTT.

The chain couples TRBV29-1 to TRBJ2-3, with D perhaps TRBD2 (5 bases). CDR1 and CDR2 from the germline V gene are SQVTM and ANQGSEA. V shed 2 bases and J shed 1 base, with 16 bases lying between them. The CDR3 sequence is 16 residues long. As DNA, the CDR3 is TGCAGCGTTGAAAAGGTGGCGGGCAAAGGCACAGATACGCAGTATTTT. It yields the protein CSVEKVAGKGTDTQYF.

In this sample, this clone turned up a few times. The chain combines TRBV5-1 with TRBJ2-5, with TRBD1 matching over 9 bases. J lost 4 bases, V lost 4 bases, and 5 bases had no gene match. The CDR3 spans 14 residues. Germline loops: CDR1 SGHRS, CDR2 YFSETQ. CDR3: CASSQGQGRETQYF. The CDR3 region has the DNA TGCGCCAGCAGCCAGGGACAGGGAAGAGAGACCCAGTACTTC. The variable domain in full, completed from reference TRBV5-1 and TRBJ2-5, reads KAGVTQTPRYLIKTRGQQVTLSCSPISGHRSVSWYQQTPGQGLQFLFEYFSETQRNKGNFPGRFSGRQFSNSRSEMNVSTLELGDSALYLCASSQGQGRETQYFGPGTRLLVL.

The rearrangement links TRBV2 to TRBJ2-3, with D possibly matching TRBD2 (5 bases). Germline CDR1 is SNHLY and CDR2 is FYNNEI. Trimming cost V 8 bases and J 2 bases, with 8 bases left between them. The CDR3 runs to 12 residues. CDR3 in DNA: TGTGCCAGCCGACTATACACAGATACGCAGTATTTT. Amino acids: CASRLYTDTQYF.

This chain joins TRBV6-1 and TRBJ2-1, with a tentative D call TRBD1 (5 bases). The germline gives CDR1 MNHNS, CDR2 SASEGT. V dropped 1 base and J dropped 3 bases, with 16 bases sitting between them. The length of the CDR3 is 17 residues. The CDR3 sequence: CASSEGGLGAYYNEQFF. The CDR3 DNA is TGTGCCAGCAGTGAAGGGGGCCTAGGCGCCTACTACAATGAGCAGTTCTTC.